The rows below give T cell receptor beta chains drawn from one sample of a study of blood T cell repertoires in COVID-19. Profiled with immunoSEQ multiplex PCR; TCRdb holds only in-frame clones, not every one. The sample shows some 320,000 clones, around 90% of them seen only once. Material: PBMCs or T cells enriched from blood (not recorded which). The receptors stem from a man in his fifties or sixties who had recovered from COVID-19. Each CDR3 is given with its conserved first and last residue. A D gene is named only where the DNA matches it firmly. Only part of the rows carry a size: once, few, many, or a class if the clone is expanded.

clone size	V gene	J gene	D gene	CDR3 DNA	CDR3 protein
-	TRBV7-2	TRBJ1-2	-	TGTGCCAGCAGCTCTGGACAGTACTCTGGCTACACCTTC	CASSSGQYSGYTF
-	TRBV7-6	TRBJ2-1	-	TGTGCCAGCAGCTTATTGGGCTTGAATGAGCAGTTCTTC	CASSLLGLNEQFF
-	TRBV29-1	TRBJ2-1	TRBD1	TGCAGCGTTGAAGGTTTAGGACAGGGTGTCAATGAGCAGTTCTTC	CSVEGLGQGVNEQFF
-	TRBV7-2	TRBJ2-1	TRBD2	TGTGCCAGCAGTTTTATAGCGGGAGGGCCCGGTGAGCAGTTCTTC	CASSFIAGGPGEQFF
few	TRBV25-1	TRBJ1-1	TRBD1	TGTGCCAGCAGTTGGACAGGGGGCGCCGGGACTGAAGCTTTCTTT	CASSWTGGAGTEAFF
-	TRBV28	TRBJ2-5	TRBD2	TGTGCCAGCAGTCCGGCCGGGACTAGCGAGAAAGAGACCCAGTACTTC	CASSPAGTSEKETQYF
-	TRBV2	TRBJ2-3	-	TGTGCCAGCCCCGCGACAGCTCCAGATACGCAGTATTTT	CASPATAPDTQYF
-	TRBV14	TRBJ2-3	TRBD2	TGTGCCAGCAGCCAAGATTTTCCCCTAGCGGGGTCCACAGATACGCAGTATTTT	CASSQDFPLAGSTDTQYF
few	TRBV6-6	TRBJ1-3	TRBD1	TGTGCCAGCCGACAGGGGTCTGGAAACACCATATATTTT	CASRQGSGNTIYF
-	TRBV5-1	TRBJ2-1	-	TGCGCCAGCAGTTTGGGTGGGAGCTCCTACAATGAGCAGTTCTTC	CASSLGGSSYNEQFF
-	TRBV4-2	TRBJ2-3	-	TGTGCCAGCAGCCAAGGACAGCTAATCACAGATACGCAGTATTTT	CASSQGQLITDTQYF
once	TRBV3-1/TRBV3-2	TRBJ2-1	TRBD2	TGTGCCAGCAGCCAAGAACGTCTAGCGGGAGTCAATGAGCAGTTCTTC	CASSQERLAGVNEQFF
-	TRBV7-6	TRBJ1-3	-	TGTGCCAGCAGCTCAAGTACCTCAGGCACTCCTGGAAACACCATATATTTT	CASSSSTSGTPGNTIYF
few	TRBV25-1	TRBJ2-7	TRBD2	TGTGCCAGCAACCCAGCGGGAGGGCCCGACGAGCAGTACTTC	CASNPAGGPDEQYF
-	TRBV27	TRBJ2-7	-	TGTGCCAGCAGTTTATTTGGCGGGATGACCCACGAGCAGTACTTC	CASSLFGGMTHEQYF
-	TRBV9	TRBJ2-3	-	TGTGCCAGCAGCGTAGGGACTCACACAGATACGCAGTATTTT	CASSVGTHTDTQYF
-	TRBV28	TRBJ1-1	-	TGTGCCAGCAGCCTACCAAAGGGGCCGGGCGAAGCTTTCTTT	CASSLPKGPGEAFF
-	TRBV21-1	TRBJ2-2	-	TGTGCCAGCAGCGCATCCCCGGAGGGGACTAGCTCCGTTCGCGAACACCGGGGAGCTGTTTTT	CASSASPEGTSSVREHRGAVF
-	TRBV6-5	TRBJ2-6	-	TGTGCCAGCAGCCCCGGCTCTGGGGCCAACGTCCTGACTTTC	CASSPGSGANVLTF
-	TRBV5-4	TRBJ2-5	-	TGTGCCAGCAGCTTGGACCCCATACCAGTAACGGAGACCCAGTACTTC	CASSLDPIPVTETQYF
-	TRBV4-3	TRBJ1-2	-	TGCGCCAGCAGCCAAGATCAGCGGATCATTGGCTACACCTTC	CASSQDQRIIGYTF
-	TRBV7-8	TRBJ1-2	-	TGTGCCAGCAGCTCGCGGGGAGATGGCTACACCTTC	CASSSRGDGYTF
-	TRBV7-7	TRBJ2-5	-	TGTGCTAGCAGCCCCCAACTCCGGGAGACCCAGTACTTC	CASSPQLRETQYF
-	TRBV2	TRBJ1-4	-	TGTGCCAGCATAGGACAACTGTCGACTAATGAAAAACTGTTTTTT	CASIGQLSTNEKLFF
few	TRBV4-1	TRBJ2-1	TRBD2	TGCGCCAGCAGCCAAGCGACTAGCCTCTACAATGAGCAGTTCTTC	CASSQATSLYNEQFF
few	TRBV10-1	TRBJ2-5	TRBD1	TGCGCCAGCAGTGTTGGACAGGGGGGTCAAGAGACCCAGTACTTC	CASSVGQGGQETQYF
-	TRBV28	TRBJ2-2	TRBD1	TGTGCCGTACACAGGGGTTTTAACACCGGGGAGCTGTTTTTT	CAVHRGFNTGELFF
once	TRBV28	TRBJ1-3	-	TGTGCCAGCGCTCCGGTCAGCGACTCTGGAAACACCATATATTTT	CASAPVSDSGNTIYF
once	TRBV5-1	TRBJ2-3	-	TGCGCCAGCAGCTCTTACTCCTCTCGCACAGATACGCAGTATTTT	CASSSYSSRTDTQYF
-	TRBV4-2	TRBJ1-2	-	TGTGCCAGCAGCCAAGAAAGGGACACCTATGGCTACACCTTC	CASSQERDTYGYTF
few	TRBV10-3	TRBJ2-7	TRBD1	TGTGCCATCAGTGAACAGGGGGCCTACGAGCAGTACTTC	CAISEQGAYEQYF
-	TRBV28	TRBJ2-5	TRBD1	TGTGCCAGCAGTGCACCGGGACAGGGAAAAGAGACCCAGTACTTC	CASSAPGQGKETQYF
-	TRBV21-1	TRBJ1-2	-	TGTGCCACACGAATAGTTGGCTACACCTTC	CATRIVGYTF
-	TRBV6-2/TRBV6-3	TRBJ1-5	TRBD1	TGTGCCAGCACCCCCCAGGGGGTGGTTCGACAGCCCCAGCATTTT	CASTPQGVVRQPQHF
-	TRBV30	TRBJ2-1	TRBD2	TGTGCCTGGAATAGCGGGAATAGCATCTACAATGAGCAGTTCTTC	CAWNSGNSIYNEQFF
-	TRBV9	TRBJ2-2	-	TGTGCCAGCAGCGTAGTTGCGCTCCCGAACACCGGGGAGCTGTTTTTT	CASSVVALPNTGELFF
-	TRBV6-5	TRBJ2-7	TRBD1	TGTGCCAGCAGTTACTCGCGGACAGGGTACGAGCAGTACTTC	CASSYSRTGYEQYF
-	TRBV29-1	TRBJ2-3	-	TGCAGCGCCGCGGGGAGACCTAGCACAGATACGCAGTATTTT	CSAAGRPSTDTQYF
-	TRBV7-3	TRBJ2-1	-	TGTGCCAGCAGCTTCGACTCGAGCTCCTACAATGAGCAGTTCTTC	CASSFDSSSYNEQFF
-	TRBV5-1	TRBJ2-7	TRBD1	TGCGCCAGCAGTCTTGGGTTGGACAGGGGCGTTTCCTACGAGCAGTACTTC	CASSLGLDRGVSYEQYF
-	TRBV2	TRBJ1-2	-	TGTGCCAGCAGTGAGGGCCCAACGCACACCTTC	CASSEGPTHTF
-	TRBV6-6	TRBJ2-7	TRBD1	TGTGCCAGCAGAGGGACAGCTACCTCCTACGAGCAGTACTTC	CASRGTATSYEQYF
few	TRBV7-8	TRBJ1-1	-	TGTGCCAGCAGCCGAACGGAGGGGAGGACTGAAGCTTTCTTT	CASSRTEGRTEAFF
-	TRBV11-2	TRBJ1-3	TRBD1	TGTGCCAGCAGCGCCGACAGGGCCACTGGAAACACCATATATTTT	CASSADRATGNTIYF
-	TRBV9	TRBJ2-2	TRBD1	TGTGCCAGCAGCTTCGGCAGGGGGTCGGACACCGGGGAGCTGTTTTTT	CASSFGRGSDTGELFF
-	TRBV18	TRBJ2-7	TRBD1	TGTGCCAGCTCACCGTCACAGGGGTCCGCCTACGAGCAGTACTTC	CASSPSQGSAYEQYF